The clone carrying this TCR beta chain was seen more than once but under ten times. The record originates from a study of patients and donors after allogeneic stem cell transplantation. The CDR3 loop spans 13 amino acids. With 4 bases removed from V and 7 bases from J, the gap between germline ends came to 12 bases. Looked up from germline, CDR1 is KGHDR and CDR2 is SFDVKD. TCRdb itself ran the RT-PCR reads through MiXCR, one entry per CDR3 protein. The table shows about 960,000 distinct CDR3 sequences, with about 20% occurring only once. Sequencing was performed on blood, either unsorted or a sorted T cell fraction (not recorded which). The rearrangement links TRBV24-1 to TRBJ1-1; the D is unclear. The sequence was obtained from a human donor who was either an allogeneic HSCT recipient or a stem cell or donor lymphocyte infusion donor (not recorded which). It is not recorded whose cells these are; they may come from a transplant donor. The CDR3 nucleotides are TGTGCCACCAGTGAGGGCGGTCAGGATGAAGCTTTCTTT. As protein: CATSEGGQDEAFF.